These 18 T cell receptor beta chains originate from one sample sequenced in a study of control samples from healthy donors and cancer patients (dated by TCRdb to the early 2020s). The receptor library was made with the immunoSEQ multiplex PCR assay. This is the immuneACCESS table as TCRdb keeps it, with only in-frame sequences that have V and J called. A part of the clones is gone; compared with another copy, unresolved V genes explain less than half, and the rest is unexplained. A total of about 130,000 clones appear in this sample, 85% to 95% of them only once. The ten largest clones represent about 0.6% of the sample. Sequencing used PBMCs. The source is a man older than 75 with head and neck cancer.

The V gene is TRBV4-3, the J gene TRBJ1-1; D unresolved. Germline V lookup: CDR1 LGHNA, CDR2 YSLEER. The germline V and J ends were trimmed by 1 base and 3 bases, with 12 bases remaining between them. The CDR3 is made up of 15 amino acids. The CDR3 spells CASSQVAGIDTEAFF. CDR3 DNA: TGCGCCAGCAGCCAAGTCGCGGGGATTGACACTGAAGCTTTCTTT.

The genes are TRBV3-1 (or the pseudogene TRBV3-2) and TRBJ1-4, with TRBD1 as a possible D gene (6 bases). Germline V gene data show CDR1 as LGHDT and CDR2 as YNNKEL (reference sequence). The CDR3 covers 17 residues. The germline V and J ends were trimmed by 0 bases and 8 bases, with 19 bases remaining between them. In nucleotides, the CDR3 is TGTGCCAGCAGCCAAGATTTGGGCGTCAGGGGCGGCGAAAAACTGTTTTTT. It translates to CASSQDLGVRGGEKLFF.

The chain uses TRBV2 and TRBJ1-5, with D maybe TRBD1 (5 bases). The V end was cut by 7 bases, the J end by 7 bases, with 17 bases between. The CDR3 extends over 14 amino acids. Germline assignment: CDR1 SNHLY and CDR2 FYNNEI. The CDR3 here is CASTTSMGTQPQHF. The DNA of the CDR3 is TGTGCCAGCACCACCTCCATGGGGACCCAGCCCCAGCATTTT.

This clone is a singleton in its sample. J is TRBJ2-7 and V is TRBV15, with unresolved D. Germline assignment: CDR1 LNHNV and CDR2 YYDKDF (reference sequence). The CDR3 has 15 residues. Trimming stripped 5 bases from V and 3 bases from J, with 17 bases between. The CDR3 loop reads CATSYLLIEGYEQYF. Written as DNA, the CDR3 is TGTGCCACCAGCTATCTCTTGATAGAAGGCTACGAGCAGTACTTC.

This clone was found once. For the CDR3, the DNA is TGTGCCAGCAGTTACGGGCGGGAGTACGAGCAGTACTTC. This translates into CASSYGREYEQYF. This rearrangement joins TRBV6-6 to TRBJ2-7; 7 bases line up with TRBD2. The V gene's germline CDR1 is MNHNY and CDR2 SVGAGI (reference sequence). J lost 4 bases, V lost 2 bases, and 2 bases had no gene match. The CDR3 covers 13 residues.

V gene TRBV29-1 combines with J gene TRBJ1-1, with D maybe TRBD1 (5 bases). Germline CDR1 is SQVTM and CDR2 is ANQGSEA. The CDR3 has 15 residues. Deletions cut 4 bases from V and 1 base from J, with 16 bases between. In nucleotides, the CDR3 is TGCAGCGTTGGGGGGAACGGGCTGACGAACACTGAAGCTTTCTTT. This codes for CSVGGNGLTNTEAFF.

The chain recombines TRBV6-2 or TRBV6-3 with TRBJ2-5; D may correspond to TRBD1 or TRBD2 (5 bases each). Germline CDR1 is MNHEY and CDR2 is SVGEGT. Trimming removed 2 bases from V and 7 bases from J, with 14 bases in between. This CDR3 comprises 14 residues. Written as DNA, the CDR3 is TGTGCCAGCAGTTACGTCCTAGGGGACGGGACCCAGTACTTC. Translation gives CASSYVLGDGTQYF.

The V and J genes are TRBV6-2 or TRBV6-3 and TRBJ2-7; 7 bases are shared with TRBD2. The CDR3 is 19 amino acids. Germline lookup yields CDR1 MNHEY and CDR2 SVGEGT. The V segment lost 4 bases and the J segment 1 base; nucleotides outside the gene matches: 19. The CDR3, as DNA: TGTGCCAGCAGTTCTCTCCCCCCGCGGTCAGCGGGGCCTTCCTACGAGCAGTACTTC. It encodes CASSSLPPRSAGPSYEQYF.

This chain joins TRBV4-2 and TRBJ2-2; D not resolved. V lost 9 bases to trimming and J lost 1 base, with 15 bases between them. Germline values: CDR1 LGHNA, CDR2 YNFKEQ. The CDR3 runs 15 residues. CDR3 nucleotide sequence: TGTGCCAGTAGTACGGGTTCTCTGAACACCGGGGAGCTGTTTTTT. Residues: CASSTGSLNTGELFF.

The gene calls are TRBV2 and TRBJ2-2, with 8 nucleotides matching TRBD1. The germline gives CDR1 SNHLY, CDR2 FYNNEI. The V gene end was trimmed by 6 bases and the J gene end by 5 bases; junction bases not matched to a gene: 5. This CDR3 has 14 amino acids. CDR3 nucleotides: TGTGCCAGCAGGGACAGGGTAGGGACCGGGGAGCTGTTTTTT. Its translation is CASRDRVGTGELFF.

The CDR3 reads CASSSILVRGLWEQYF. CDR3 nucleotides: TGTGCCAGCAGCTCCATATTGGTCAGGGGGCTCTGGGAGCAGTACTTC. The rearrangement links TRBV6-2 or TRBV6-3 to TRBJ2-7; 8 bases map to TRBD1. Germline V gene data show CDR1 as MNHEY and CDR2 as SVGEGT. This CDR3 comprises 16 residues. The ends lost 6 bases at V and 7 bases at J; junction bases unmatched: 17.

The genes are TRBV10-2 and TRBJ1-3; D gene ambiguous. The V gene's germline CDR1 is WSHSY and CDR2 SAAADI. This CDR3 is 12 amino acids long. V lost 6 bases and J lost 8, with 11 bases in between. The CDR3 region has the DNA TGCGCCAGCAGCCCGAAGGGCTACACCATATATTTT. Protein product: CASSPKGYTIYF.

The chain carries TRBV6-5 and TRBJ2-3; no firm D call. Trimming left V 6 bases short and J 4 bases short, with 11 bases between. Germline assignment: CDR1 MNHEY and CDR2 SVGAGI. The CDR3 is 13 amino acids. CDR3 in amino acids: CASRPLDADTQYF. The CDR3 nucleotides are TGTGCCAGCAGGCCCCTAGACGCAGATACGCAGTATTTT.

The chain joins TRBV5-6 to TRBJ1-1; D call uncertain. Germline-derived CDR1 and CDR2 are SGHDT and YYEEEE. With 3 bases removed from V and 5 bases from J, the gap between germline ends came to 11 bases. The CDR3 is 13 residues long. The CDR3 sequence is CASSSMGGTEAFF. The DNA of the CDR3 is TGTGCCAGCAGCTCAATGGGAGGAACTGAAGCTTTCTTT.

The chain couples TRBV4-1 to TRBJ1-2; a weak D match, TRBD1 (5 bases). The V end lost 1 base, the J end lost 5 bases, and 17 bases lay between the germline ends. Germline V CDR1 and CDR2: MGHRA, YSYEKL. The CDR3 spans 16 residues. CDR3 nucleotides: TGCGCCAGCAGCCAAGTAAACAGGCCCGACCAATATGGCTACACCTTC. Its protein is CASSQVNRPDQYGYTF.

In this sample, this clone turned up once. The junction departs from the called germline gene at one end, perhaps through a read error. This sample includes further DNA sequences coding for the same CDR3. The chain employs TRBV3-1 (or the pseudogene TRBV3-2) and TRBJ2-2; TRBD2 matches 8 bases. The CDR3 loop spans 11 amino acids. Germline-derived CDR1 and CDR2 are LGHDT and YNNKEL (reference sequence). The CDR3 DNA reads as TGCGCCAGCCGGGGGGGCGGGGAGCTGTTTTTT. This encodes CASRGGGELFF.

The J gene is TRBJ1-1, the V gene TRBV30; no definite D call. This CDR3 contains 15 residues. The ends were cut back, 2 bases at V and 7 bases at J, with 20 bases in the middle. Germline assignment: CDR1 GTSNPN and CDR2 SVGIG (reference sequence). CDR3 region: CAWSSRIYFEVEAFF. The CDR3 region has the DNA TGTGCCTGGAGTTCTCGGATATATTTCGAGGTTGAAGCTTTCTTT.

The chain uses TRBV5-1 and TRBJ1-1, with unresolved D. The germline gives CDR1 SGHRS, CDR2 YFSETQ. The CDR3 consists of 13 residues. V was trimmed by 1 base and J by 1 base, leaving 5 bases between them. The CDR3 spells CASSLSWNTEAFF. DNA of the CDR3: TGCGCCAGCAGCTTGAGTTGGAACACTGAAGCTTTCTTT.